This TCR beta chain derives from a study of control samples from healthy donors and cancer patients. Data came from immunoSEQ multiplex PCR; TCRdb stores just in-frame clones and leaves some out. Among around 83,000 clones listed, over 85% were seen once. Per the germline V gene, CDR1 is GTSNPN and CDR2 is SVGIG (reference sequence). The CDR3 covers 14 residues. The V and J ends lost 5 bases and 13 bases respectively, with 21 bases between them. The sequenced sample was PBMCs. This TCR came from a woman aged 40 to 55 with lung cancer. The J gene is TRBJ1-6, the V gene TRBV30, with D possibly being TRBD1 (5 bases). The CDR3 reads CAWRARAISVPLHF. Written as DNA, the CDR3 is TGTGCCTGGCGAGCCAGGGCCATATCTGTTCCCCTCCACTTT.